These T cell receptor beta chains were read from a single sample in a study of neurological immune-mediated disorders. TCRdb re-derived calls from the 5' RACE reads in MiXCR, one entry per CDR3 protein. In the table there are fewer than 40,000 distinct CDR3 sequences, 10% to 15% of which are singletons. The sample was CD4+ T cells from blood. These TCRs come from a female donor with HTLV-1-associated myelopathy (HAM/TSP). Each CDR3 is given with its conserved first and last residue. D genes are given only for firm matches. Only part of the rows carry a size: once, few, many, or a class if the clone is expanded.

cdr3_aa: CSAEGSNRGTEAFF
cdr3_nt: TGCAGTGCTGAGGGCTCTAACAGGGGCACTGAAGCTTTCTTT
cdr3_length: 14
d_call: TRBD1
clone_size: many
j_call: TRBJ1-1
v_call: TRBV20-1

cdr3_aa: CASSEGGGNQPQHF
cdr3_nt: TGTGCCAGCAGTGAAGGGGGGGGCAATCAGCCCCAGCATTTT
cdr3_length: 14
d_call: -
clone_size: many
j_call: TRBJ1-5
v_call: TRBV6-1

cdr3_aa: CASSQGGGGRYEQYF
cdr3_nt: TGTGCCAGCAGCCAGGGTGGGGGGGGGAGGTACGAGCAGTACTTC
cdr3_length: 15
d_call: TRBD2
clone_size: medium-sized
j_call: TRBJ2-7
v_call: TRBV7-2

cdr3_aa: CASSFVDRTYEQYF
cdr3_nt: TGTGCCAGCAGTTTTGTGGACAGAACCTACGAGCAGTACTTC
cdr3_length: 14
d_call: -
clone_size: many
j_call: TRBJ2-7
v_call: TRBV28

cdr3_aa: CSAPAVGGRFNNDQFF
cdr3_nt: TGCAGTGCTCCAGCGGTGGGCGGCAGATTTAACAATGATCAGTTCTTC
cdr3_length: 16
d_call: -
clone_size: once
j_call: TRBJ2-1
v_call: TRBV20-1

cdr3_aa: CASSRLSGANVLTF
cdr3_nt: TGTGCCAGCAGTCGTCTCTCTGGGGCCAACGTCCTGACTTTC
cdr3_length: 14
d_call: -
clone_size: many
j_call: TRBJ2-6
v_call: TRBV12-3/TRBV12-4

cdr3_aa: CASKGRRGYVTEAFF
cdr3_nt: TGTGCTAGCAAGGGGAGAAGGGGCTATGTCACTGAAGCTTTCTTT
cdr3_length: 15
d_call: -
clone_size: many
j_call: TRBJ1-1
v_call: TRBV7-7

cdr3_aa: CASSALAGGLTDTQYF
cdr3_nt: TGTGCCAGCAGCGCACTAGCGGGGGGCCTCACAGATACGCAGTATTTT
cdr3_length: 16
d_call: TRBD2
clone_size: many
j_call: TRBJ2-3
v_call: TRBV7-2

cdr3_aa: CAITTVDRGRNTIYF
cdr3_nt: TGTGCCATCACCACCGTGGACAGGGGACGAAACACCATATATTTT
cdr3_length: 15
d_call: TRBD1
clone_size: few
j_call: TRBJ1-3
v_call: TRBV10-3

cdr3_aa: CSARDHDTYEQYF
cdr3_nt: TGCAGTGCTAGAGATCATGACACCTACGAGCAGTACTTC
cdr3_length: 13
d_call: -
clone_size: many
j_call: TRBJ2-7
v_call: TRBV20-1

cdr3_aa: CASSPQGDFNTDTQYF
cdr3_nt: TGCGCCAGCAGCCCCCAGGGAGACTTCAACACAGATACGCAGTATTTT
cdr3_length: 16
d_call: -
clone_size: medium-sized
j_call: TRBJ2-3
v_call: TRBV5-1

cdr3_aa: CASRGAGEPDTQYF
cdr3_nt: TGCGCCAGCAGGGGGGCAGGGGAACCAGATACGCAGTATTTT
cdr3_length: 14
d_call: -
clone_size: many
j_call: TRBJ2-3
v_call: TRBV5-1

cdr3_aa: CSAGRTVNSPLHF
cdr3_nt: TGCAGTGCTGGCCGTACAGTTAATTCACCCCTCCACTTT
cdr3_length: 13
d_call: -
clone_size: many
j_call: TRBJ1-6
v_call: TRBV20-1

cdr3_aa: CATGGGAYNEQFF
cdr3_nt: TGTGCCACGGGAGGGGGCGCCTACAATGAGCAGTTCTTC
cdr3_length: 13
d_call: -
clone_size: large
j_call: TRBJ2-1
v_call: TRBV24-1

cdr3_aa: CASSLSGRDYEQYF
cdr3_nt: TGTGCCAGCAGTTTATCAGGCCGGGACTACGAGCAGTACTTC
cdr3_length: 14
d_call: -
clone_size: many
j_call: TRBJ2-7
v_call: TRBV28

cdr3_aa: CASSQVPADSGNTIYF
cdr3_nt: TGTGCCAGCAGCCAAGTCCCGGCAGACTCTGGAAACACCATATATTTT
cdr3_length: 16
d_call: -
clone_size: many
j_call: TRBJ1-3
v_call: TRBV3-1

cdr3_aa: CASSQEGHPGELFF
cdr3_nt: TGTGCCAGCAGCCAAGAGGGCCATCCCGGGGAGCTGTTTTTT
cdr3_length: 14
d_call: -
clone_size: many
j_call: TRBJ2-2
v_call: TRBV4-2

cdr3_aa: CSASAGTSLNEQFF
cdr3_nt: TGCAGTGCTAGTGCCGGGACTAGCCTCAATGAGCAGTTCTTC
cdr3_length: 14
d_call: TRBD2
clone_size: many
j_call: TRBJ2-1
v_call: TRBV20-1

cdr3_aa: CASSLAAISGNTIYF
cdr3_nt: TGTGCCAGCAGCTTAGCCGCGATCTCTGGAAACACCATATATTTT
cdr3_length: 15
d_call: -
clone_size: many
j_call: TRBJ1-3
v_call: TRBV7-9

cdr3_aa: CASSPGTGVEQETQYF
cdr3_nt: TGCGCCAGCAGCCCGGGGACAGGGGTAGAGCAAGAGACCCAGTACTTC
cdr3_length: 16
d_call: TRBD1
clone_size: many
j_call: TRBJ2-5
v_call: TRBV5-1

cdr3_aa: CAMTGPYGYTF
cdr3_nt: TGTGCAATGACCGGCCCTTATGGCTACACCTTC
cdr3_length: 11
d_call: -
clone_size: many
j_call: TRBJ1-2
v_call: TRBV12-2

cdr3_aa: CSAWDRGRGETQYF
cdr3_nt: TGCAGTGCTTGGGACAGGGGCAGGGGGGAGACCCAGTACTTC
cdr3_length: 14
d_call: TRBD1
clone_size: many
j_call: TRBJ2-5
v_call: TRBV20-1

cdr3_aa: CASSLLVGTEAFF
cdr3_nt: TGTGCCAGCAGCCTCCTGGTGGGGACTGAAGCTTTCTTT
cdr3_length: 13
d_call: -
clone_size: many
j_call: TRBJ1-1
v_call: TRBV7-9

cdr3_aa: CASSLQGSSYEQYF
cdr3_nt: TGTGCCAGCAGCCTACAGGGGAGCTCCTACGAGCAGTACTTC
cdr3_length: 14
d_call: TRBD1
clone_size: many
j_call: TRBJ2-7
v_call: TRBV7-2

cdr3_aa: CASGGQGKDTQYF
cdr3_nt: TGTGCCAGCGGAGGGCAGGGCAAAGATACGCAGTATTTT
cdr3_length: 13
d_call: -
clone_size: -
j_call: TRBJ2-3
v_call: TRBV6-6

cdr3_aa: CSARDQREGHVEQYF
cdr3_nt: TGCAGTGCTAGAGATCAACGGGAGGGCCACGTCGAGCAGTACTTC
cdr3_length: 15
d_call: TRBD2
clone_size: once
j_call: TRBJ2-7
v_call: TRBV20-1

cdr3_aa: CASSFTGGHQPQHF
cdr3_nt: TGTGCCAGCAGTTTTACCGGGGGCCATCAGCCCCAGCATTTT
cdr3_length: 14
d_call: -
clone_size: many
j_call: TRBJ1-5
v_call: TRBV12-3/TRBV12-4

cdr3_aa: CSANHLVGRRHEQYF
cdr3_nt: TGCAGTGCTAACCACCTTGTTGGCAGGAGGCACGAGCAGTACTTC
cdr3_length: 15
d_call: -
clone_size: medium-sized
j_call: TRBJ2-7
v_call: TRBV20-1

cdr3_aa: CASSRTDSYQETQYF
cdr3_nt: TGCGCCAGCAGCCGGACGGACAGTTATCAAGAGACCCAGTACTTC
cdr3_length: 15
d_call: -
clone_size: many
j_call: TRBJ2-5
v_call: TRBV5-1

cdr3_aa: CASSQGRRTAFF
cdr3_nt: TGTGCCAGCAGCCAGGGGCGGAGAACAGCTTTCTTT
cdr3_length: 12
d_call: -
clone_size: many
j_call: TRBJ1-1
v_call: TRBV7-8

cdr3_aa: CASSQDLAVADTQYF
cdr3_nt: TGTGCCAGCAGCCAAGATCTAGCTGTCGCAGATACGCAGTATTTT
cdr3_length: 15
d_call: -
clone_size: many
j_call: TRBJ2-3
v_call: TRBV3-1

cdr3_aa: CASGRVAASSYNEQFF
cdr3_nt: TGTGCCAGCGGAAGAGTAGCGGCCAGCTCCTACAATGAGCAGTTCTTC
cdr3_length: 16
d_call: -
clone_size: many
j_call: TRBJ2-1
v_call: TRBV7-2

cdr3_aa: CSALQGRSSGNTIYF
cdr3_nt: TGCAGTGCTTTACAGGGACGCAGCTCTGGAAACACCATATATTTT
cdr3_length: 15
d_call: -
clone_size: many
j_call: TRBJ1-3
v_call: TRBV20-1